What follows are 31 T cell receptor beta chains derived from one specimen sequenced in a study of blood T cell repertoires in COVID-19 (TCRdb year 2020). The library was produced with the immunoSEQ multiplex PCR assay. What TCRdb holds here is the immuneACCESS table cut down to in-frame rearrangements. Part of the clones is not present; checked against another copy, under half of the missing clones reflect an unresolved V gene, and the others are unexplained. The sample has 80,000 to 95,000 clones on record, roughly 87% of them singletons. The top ten clonotypes cover about 7% of the sample. Sequenced sample: peripheral blood. The receptor source for this set is a man between 70 and 80 years old with acute or convalescent COVID-19.

V and J are TRBV5-4 and TRBJ1-1; TRBD1 agrees at 7 bases. J was trimmed by 1 base and V by 3 bases; bases with no gene match: 3. Germline V gene data show CDR1 as SGHNT and CDR2 as YYREEE (reference sequence). The CDR3 covers 14 residues. In DNA form, the CDR3 reads TGTGCCAGCAGCTCACGGACAGGGAACACTGAAGCTTTCTTT. It yields the protein CASSSRTGNTEAFF.

This chain joins TRBV3-1 (or the pseudogene TRBV3-2) and TRBJ1-2, with 11 bases fitting TRBD1. Germline V lookup: CDR1 LGHDT, CDR2 YNNKEL (reference sequence). The CDR3 sequence is 16 residues long. J was trimmed by 2 bases and V by 2 bases; bases with no gene match: 4. The chain's CDR3 is CASSQPGQGANYGYTF. The CDR3 bases are TGTGCCAGCAGCCAACCTGGACAGGGGGCGAACTATGGCTACACCTTC.

CDR3 sequence reads: CASSSWETVASTDTQYF. CDR3 in DNA: TGTGCCAGCAGCTCTTGGGAGACGGTCGCTAGCACAGATACGCAGTATTTT. This chain joins TRBV7-9 and TRBJ2-3, with a tentative D call TRBD2 (5 bases). Trimming stripped 4 bases from V and 0 bases from J, with 17 bases between. Germline V CDR1 and CDR2: SEHNR, FQNEAQ (reference sequence). The CDR3 sequence is 17 residues long.

The gene calls are TRBV30 and TRBJ1-5; D possibly corresponds to TRBD1 (5 bases). V was cut by 1 base and J by 0 bases, with 7 bases left in between. This CDR3 contains 14 residues. Germline V lookup: CDR1 GTSNPN, CDR2 SVGIG (reference sequence). The CDR3 nucleotides read TGTGCCTGGAGTGAAGGGGCTAGCAATCAGCCCCAGCATTTT. Its translation: CAWSEGASNQPQHF.

The V and J genes are TRBV6-2 or TRBV6-3 and TRBJ1-5; weak D call: TRBD1 (5 bases). V was pared by 4 bases and J by 5 bases, with 21 bases between. This CDR3 is built from 17 residues. CDR1 and CDR2 from the germline V gene are MNHEY and SVGEGT. CDR3 protein: CASSFLWAGVEDQPQHF. DNA of the CDR3: TGTGCCAGCAGTTTCTTGTGGGCGGGGGTAGAGGATCAGCCCCAGCATTTT.

The V gene is TRBV24-1, the J gene TRBJ2-7, with a tentative D call TRBD2 (6 bases). Trimming shortened V by 6 bases and J by 7 bases, and 12 bases separated the two germline ends. CDR3 size: 12 residues. Germline values: CDR1 KGHDR, CDR2 SFDVKD. CDR3 DNA: TGTGCCACCAGTTCCGGGAGTTGGGAGCAGTACTTC. As protein: CATSSGSWEQYF.

V is TRBV7-2 and J is TRBJ2-7; 15 nucleotides agree with TRBD2. Trimming at V came to 6 bases and at J to 3 bases, leaving 3 bases not matched to a gene. CDR1 and CDR2 (germline): SGHTA, FQGNSA. This CDR3 is built from 15 residues. As DNA, the CDR3 is TGTGCCAGCAGATCGGGACTAGCGGGAGGCTACGAGCAGTACTTC. Amino acid sequence: CASRSGLAGGYEQYF.

The V and J genes are TRBV12-5 and TRBJ2-2, with 9 bases fitting TRBD2. V was pared by 3 bases and J by 4 bases, with 9 bases of the junction left unmatched. This CDR3 contains 17 residues. Germline CDR1 and CDR2: LGHNT and FRNRAP. The CDR3 protein is CASGFFSGGAGTGELFF. CDR3 nucleotides: TGTGCTAGTGGTTTCTTTAGCGGGGGTGCGGGCACCGGGGAGCTGTTTTTT.

The chain joins TRBV6-2 or TRBV6-3 to TRBJ2-1; the match to TRBD2 covers 7 bases. This CDR3 contains 14 residues. CDR1 MNHEY and CDR2 SVGEGT come from the germline V gene. V trimming: 6 bases; J trimming: 2 bases; junction bases outside the gene matches: 4. CDR3 amino acids: CASSRLAPYNEQFF. CDR3 nucleotide sequence: TGTGCCAGCAGCAGACTAGCACCCTACAATGAGCAGTTCTTC.

The rearrangement uses TRBV5-4 and TRBJ1-2; D uncertain. CDR1 is SGHNT and CDR2 is YYREEE in the germline V gene (reference sequence). Between the trimmed V and J ends, which lost 6 bases and 7 bases, there was a span of 16 bases. This CDR3 comprises 13 residues. CDR3 sequence: CASTPEERIGYTF. In DNA form, the CDR3 reads TGTGCCAGCACCCCCGAGGAGAGAATTGGCTACACCTTC. Looking up the rest from reference TRBV5-4 and TRBJ1-2 gives the full variable domain: ETGVTQSPTHLIKTRGQQVTLRCSSQSGHNTVSWYQQALGQGPQFIFQYYREEENGRGNFPPRFSGLQFPNYSSELNVNALELDDSALYLCASTPEERIGYTFGSGTRLTVV.

The gene calls are TRBV9 and TRBJ2-3, with 12 bases that match TRBD2. The CDR3 spans 18 residues. V lost 5 bases, J lost 6 bases, and 16 bases stayed unmatched. CDR1 is SGDLS, CDR2 YYNGEE, per germline. In DNA, the CDR3 is TGTGCCAGCAGTCCATTCACCGTGAGGCTAGCGGGAGGGGATACGCAGTATTTT. Translated: CASSPFTVRLAGGDTQYF.

The chain employs TRBV7-6 and TRBJ2-3; TRBD2 is a possible D gene (5 bases). V lost 2 bases, J lost 1 base, and 16 bases lay in between. The CDR3 loop spans 17 amino acids. Germline CDR1 and CDR2: SGHVS and FNYEAQ. The CDR3 sequence: CASSLYWRVGGTDTQYF. CDR3 bases: TGTGCCAGCAGCTTATATTGGCGGGTGGGAGGCACAGATACGCAGTATTTT.

J is TRBJ2-6 and V is TRBV27; TRBD1 matches at 7 bases. The CDR3 runs to 17 residues. J lost 0 bases, V lost 5 bases, and 7 bases had no gene match. Per germline, CDR1 MNHEY and CDR2 SMNVEV (reference sequence). This chain's CDR3 is CASSPDRAASGANVLTF. CDR3 nucleotide sequence: TGTGCCAGCAGTCCAGACAGGGCGGCCTCTGGGGCCAACGTCCTGACTTTC.

V and J are TRBV5-6 and TRBJ2-5; 8 positions agree with TRBD2. The ends lost 1 base at V and 5 bases at J; junction bases unmatched: 13. This CDR3 has 17 residues. Germline-derived CDR1 and CDR2 are SGHDT and YYEEEE. CDR3 region: CASSLYSGGLIWETQYF. The CDR3 DNA follows: TGTGCCAGCAGCTTGTACAGCGGGGGACTGATTTGGGAGACCCAGTACTTC. Filled out from reference TRBV5-6 and TRBJ2-5, the complete variable domain reads DAGVTQSPTHLIKTRGQQVTLRCSPKSGHDTVSWYQQALGQGPQFIFQYYEEEERQRGNFPDRFSGHQFPNYSSELNVNALLLGDSALYLCASSLYSGGLIWETQYFGPGTRLLVL.

The chain is built from TRBV6-2 or TRBV6-3 and TRBJ1-1, with D unresolved. The CDR3 totals 16 residues. Germline values: CDR1 MNHEY, CDR2 SVGEGT. Trimming cost V 6 bases and J 1 base, with 18 bases left between them. CDR3: CASSRSGVLGNTEAFF. As DNA, the CDR3 is TGTGCCAGCAGCCGATCCGGGGTTCTAGGGAACACTGAAGCTTTCTTT.

V is TRBV15 and J is TRBJ2-7, with D perhaps TRBD1 (5 bases). The germline V and J ends were trimmed by 5 bases and 2 bases, with 16 bases remaining between them. Germline CDR1 reads LNHNV; CDR2 reads YYDKDF (reference sequence). The CDR3 runs to 15 residues. The CDR3 loop reads CATSQGHLIAYEQYF. In DNA form, the CDR3 reads TGTGCCACCAGCCAAGGACACCTTATAGCCTACGAGCAGTACTTC.

The J gene is TRBJ2-7, the V gene TRBV18; a possible D gene is TRBD1 (6 bases). The CDR3 is made up of 14 amino acids. Trimming stripped 3 bases from V and 1 base from J, with 10 bases between. The germline V gene encodes CDR1 KGHSH and CDR2 LQKENI. In DNA, the CDR3 is TGTGCCAGCTCACCCGGGACACCTTCCTACGAGCAGTACTTC. Amino acids: CASSPGTPSYEQYF.

The chain couples TRBV29-1 to TRBJ2-1; TRBD2 agrees at 8 bases. CDR3 length: 15 amino acids. J lost 5 bases, V lost 1 base, and 7 bases had no gene match. Germline V gene data show CDR1 as SQVTM and CDR2 as ANQGSEA. This CDR3 reads CSVEVTRGADNEQFF. For the CDR3, the DNA is TGCAGCGTTGAAGTGACGCGGGGGGCCGACAATGAGCAGTTCTTC.

CDR3 nucleotides: TGTGCCAGTAGTCCGGGCACAGATACGCAGTATTTT. Its protein is CASSPGTDTQYF. The J gene is TRBJ2-3, the V gene TRBV12-3 or TRBV12-4; D remains ambiguous. The CDR3 has 12 amino acids. With 9 bases removed from V and 1 base from J, the gap between germline ends came to 8 bases.

This chain links TRBV5-1 with TRBJ1-4; 9 nucleotides agree with TRBD1. The CDR3 sequence is 14 residues long. V lost 6 bases to trimming and J lost 7 bases; unmatched junction nucleotides: 7. The germline V gene encodes CDR1 SGHRS and CDR2 YFSETQ. CDR3 sequence: CASTVTGGGEKLFF. Here the CDR3 DNA reads TGCGCCAGCACGGTGACAGGGGGAGGTGAAAAACTGTTTTTT.

This chain uses TRBV13 with TRBJ2-7; 9 positions match TRBD1. Germline assignment: CDR1 PRHDT and CDR2 FYEKMQ (reference sequence). V lost 4 bases and J lost 1; bases outside the gene matches: 5. The CDR3 extends over 15 amino acids. Here the CDR3 reads CASSSGTGISYEQYF. CDR3 DNA sequence: TGTGCCAGCAGCTCCGGGACAGGGATTTCCTACGAGCAGTACTTC.

CDR3 region: CSASQTSGGYNEQFF. The CDR3 nucleotides are TGCAGTGCTAGTCAAACTAGCGGGGGTTACAATGAGCAGTTCTTC. This rearrangement joins TRBV20-1 to TRBJ2-1, with 11 nucleotides matching TRBD2. Per germline, CDR1 DFQATT and CDR2 SNEGSKA (reference sequence). The V gene end was trimmed by 3 bases and the J gene end by 4 bases; junction bases not matched to a gene: 5. The CDR3 loop spans 15 amino acids.

The chain has TRBV29-1 and TRBJ1-1; D remains ambiguous. The CDR3 length is 12 residues. CDR1 SQVTM and CDR2 ANQGSEA come from the germline V gene. Deletions cut 7 bases from V and 2 bases from J, with 11 bases between. The chain's CDR3 is CSGGNPNTEAFF. CDR3 nucleotides: TGCAGCGGAGGAAATCCCAACACTGAAGCTTTCTTT. The full variable domain, completed using reference TRBV29-1 and TRBJ1-1, is SAVISQKPSRDICQRGTSLTIQCQVDSQVTMMFWYRQQPGQSLTLIATANQGSEATYESGFVIDKFPISRPNLTFSTLTVSNMSPEDSSIYLCSGGNPNTEAFFGQGTRLTVV.

V usage is TRBV28 and J usage is TRBJ2-1; perhaps TRBD1 as D (6 bases). V was clipped by 7 bases and J by 4 bases, with 8 bases between them. The V gene's germline CDR1 is MDHEN and CDR2 SYDVKM. The CDR3 has 12 amino acids. CDR3 DNA sequence: TGTGCCAGCACCGGACAGTACAATGAGCAGTTCTTC. As protein: CASTGQYNEQFF.

The gene calls are TRBV2 and TRBJ2-1, with TRBD2 matching over 12 bases. The CDR3 has 14 residues. Germline V gene data show CDR1 as SNHLY and CDR2 as FYNNEI. With V trimmed by 11 bases and J by 6 bases, 8 bases remained unmatched. The CDR3 region has the DNA TGTGCCGGGAAGACTAGCGGGAGAAGCAATGAGCAGTTCTTC. This gives the protein CAGKTSGRSNEQFF. The full variable domain, in which reference TRBV2 and TRBJ2-1 provide the parts outside the CDR3, is EPEVTQTPSHQVTQMGQEVILRCVPISNHLYFYWYRQILGQKVEFLVSFYNNEISEKSEIFDDQFSVERPDGSNFTLKIRSTKLEDSAMYFCAGKTSGRSNEQFFGPGTRLTVL.

The CDR3 nucleotides read TGTGCCAGCAGCCCCCGTGAACAGGGGGGCTACAATGAGCAGTTCTTC. Protein: CASSPREQGGYNEQFF. The chain joins TRBV9 to TRBJ2-1; 8 bases match TRBD1. After removal of 4 bases from V and 3 bases from J, the junction contained 9 bases not matched to a gene. The CDR3 is 16 amino acids. Germline assignment: CDR1 SGDLS and CDR2 YYNGEE.

This chain links TRBV21-1 with TRBJ1-3. TRBV21-1 is reported as a pseudogene. The CDR3 length is 16 residues. The CDR3 is CASSKGSRRAGSTIYF. As DNA, the CDR3 is TGTGCCAGCAGCAAAGGGAGCAGGAGGGCTGGAAGCACCATATATTTT.

The chain combines TRBV6-5 with TRBJ1-1; 8 bases are shared with TRBD1. The J segment lost 11 bases and the V segment lost 0 bases, leaving 8 bases of the junction unmatched. This CDR3 contains 14 residues. Germline lookup yields CDR1 MNHEY and CDR2 SVGAGI. CDR3 sequence (DNA): TGTGCCAGCAGTTACTCCGTGACAGGGGATGGGGCTTTCTTT. The encoded protein is CASSYSVTGDGAFF.

The CDR3 region is CASSQATVATNEKLFF. The CDR3 DNA follows: TGTGCCAGCAGCCAAGCGACAGTAGCAACTAATGAAAAACTGTTTTTT. The chain has TRBV3-1 (or the pseudogene TRBV3-2) and TRBJ1-4; maybe TRBD1 (5 bases). CDR1 is LGHDT, CDR2 YNNKEL, per germline (reference sequence). The CDR3 consists of 16 residues. V was pared by 1 base and J by 0 bases, with 9 bases between.

The chain combines TRBV5-1 with TRBJ2-1; D possibly corresponds to TRBD2 (6 bases). V lost 2 bases and J lost 2, with 11 bases in between. The germline V gene encodes CDR1 SGHRS and CDR2 YFSETQ. There are 15 residues in the CDR3. The CDR3 reads CASSLVGGTYNEQFF. The CDR3 DNA follows: TGCGCCAGCAGCTTAGTGGGGGGTACCTACAATGAGCAGTTCTTC.

The rearrangement joins TRBV4-1 to TRBJ1-6; the D gene is possibly TRBD1 (5 bases). V was pared by 0 bases and J by 8 bases, with 14 bases between. The CDR3 runs 16 residues. Germline-derived CDR1 and CDR2 are MGHRA and YSYEKL. The CDR3 sequence: CASSQDPPDTYSPLHF. The CDR3 nucleotides are TGCGCCAGCAGCCAAGATCCCCCGGACACTTATTCACCCCTCCACTTT.